This T cell receptor (beta chain) was recovered during a study of blood T cell repertoires in COVID-19. Study context: Samples came from the United States, Italy and Spain, spanning acute and convalescent COVID-19. Nucleic acid was either cDNA or gDNA, and it came from T cells, B-cell-depleted T cells, or PBMCs.

In the source study's methods: Nucleated cell number was recorded as an estimate derived from reference gene primer amplification. The assay was immunoSEQ multiplex PCR, and TCRdb's table has in-frame clones only and misses some. V and J calls and clone size are copied from that table; D and trimming were computed from the DNA. The table records just over 75,000 clones, 80% to 85% of them present only once. The ends were cut back, 1 base at V and 6 bases at J, with 13 bases in the middle. The germline CDR1 and CDR2 sequences are SGHVS and FQNEAQ. The CDR3 sequence is 15 residues long. The specimen was peripheral blood. The origin of this receptor is a man aged 45-65 years with acute or convalescent COVID-19. This chain links TRBV7-8 with TRBJ2-1; D remains ambiguous. In DNA, the CDR3 is TGTGCCAGCAGCTTAGGGGCCCGATCACGCAATGAGCAGTTCTTC. Encoded protein: CASSLGARSRNEQFF.